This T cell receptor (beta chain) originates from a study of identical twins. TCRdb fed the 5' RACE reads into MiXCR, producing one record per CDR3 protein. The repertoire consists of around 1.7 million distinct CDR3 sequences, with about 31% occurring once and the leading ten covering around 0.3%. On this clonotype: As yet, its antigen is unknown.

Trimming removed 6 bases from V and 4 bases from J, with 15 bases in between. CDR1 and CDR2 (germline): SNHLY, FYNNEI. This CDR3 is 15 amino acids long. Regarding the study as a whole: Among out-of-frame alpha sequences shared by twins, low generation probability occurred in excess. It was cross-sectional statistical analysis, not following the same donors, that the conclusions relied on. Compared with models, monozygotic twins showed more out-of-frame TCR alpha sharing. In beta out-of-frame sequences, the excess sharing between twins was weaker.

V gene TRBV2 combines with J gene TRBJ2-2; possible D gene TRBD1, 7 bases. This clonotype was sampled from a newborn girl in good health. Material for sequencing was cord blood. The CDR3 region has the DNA TGTGCCAGCAGAGCCAGGGGGACTGTCACCGGGGAGCTGTTTTTT. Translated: CASRARGTVTGELFF.